A selection of T cell receptor beta chains follows, all from one sample in a study of identical twins. From the 5' RACE reads, TCRdb called clonotypes with MiXCR, one entry per CDR3 protein. Counted here are about 450,000 distinct CDR3 sequences, about a fifth occurring once; the ten biggest clones make up roughly 12%. The sample consisted of naive T cells sorted from blood. These receptors originate from a man aged 45-65 years in good health. Each CDR3 is given with its conserved first and last residue. The order of the fields is V gene, J gene, D gene, clone size, CDR3 DNA, CDR3 protein. The D gene is left open where the match is weak. Part of the rows lack a size; the others show once, few, many or a class for expanded clones.

TRBV20-1,TRBJ2-7,.,.,TGCAGTGCTAGAAGTTCCGCGGCCGGGACCTCCTACGAGCAGTACTTC,CSARSSAAGTSYEQYF
TRBV7-2,TRBJ2-5,TRBD2,many,TGTGCCAGCAGCTTATGGCTCGGCGGGAGTTTTCAAGAGACCCAGTACTTC,CASSLWLGGSFQETQYF
TRBV5-5,TRBJ2-4,.,.,TGTGCCAGCAGCTCCAAGACAGCCTTGGTGCAAAACTTTCAGTACTTC,CASSSKTALVQNFQYF
TRBV5-1,TRBJ2-4,TRBD2,.,TGCGCCAGCAGCTTGGCCCGGCGGGAGGAGGGCAAAAACATTCAGTACTTC,CASSLARREEGKNIQYF
TRBV29-1,TRBJ2-1,TRBD1,.,TGCAGCGTTGAATATAGGGGGCGGTCTGGCTACAATGAGCAGTTCTTC,CSVEYRGRSGYNEQFF
TRBV6-2/TRBV6-3,TRBJ2-5,TRBD1,.,TGTGCCAGCAGTTACACACCGGGACAGGGACCACAGTACTTC,CASSYTPGQGPQYF
TRBV4-1,TRBJ2-6,.,many,TGCGCCAGCAGCAGTGCCGGGGGAGGAGGGGCCAACGTCCTGACTTTC,CASSSAGGGGANVLTF
TRBV12-3/TRBV12-4,TRBJ2-2,.,few,TGTGCCAGCAGTTTACGGGGAGCGGGCACCGGGGAGCTGTTTTTT,CASSLRGAGTGELFF
TRBV13,TRBJ1-2,.,many,TGTGCCAGCAGCTTAGGCCCCCTAAACGGCTATGGCTACACCTTC,CASSLGPLNGYGYTF
TRBV6-2/TRBV6-3,TRBJ1-6,TRBD1,few,TGTGCCAGCACCTGGTTAAAAGGACAGGGGTGGACACCCCTCCACTTT,CASTWLKGQGWTPLHF
TRBV7-9,TRBJ1-4,.,.,TGTGCCAGCAGCTTAGTCCCAAGAACTAATGAAAAACTGTTTTTT,CASSLVPRTNEKLFF
TRBV6-1,TRBJ2-3,.,many,TGTGCCAGCAGAGTTCCAGGAGGGGGCACAGATACGCAGTATTTT,CASRVPGGGTDTQYF
TRBV7-2,TRBJ1-1,.,many,TGTGCCAGCAGCCCTTGGCAGGGTGGCACTGAAGCTTTCTTT,CASSPWQGGTEAFF
TRBV3-1,TRBJ2-7,.,.,TGTGCCAGCAGCCAATCCGAGAGCAGGGCGCACTACGAGCAGTACTTC,CASSQSESRAHYEQYF
TRBV5-1,TRBJ2-7,.,few,TGCGCCAGCAGCAATGGCCGGGACCCAGTCTACGAGCAGTACTTC,CASSNGRDPVYEQYF
TRBV20-1,TRBJ1-5,TRBD1,few,TGCAGTGCTAGTCTCAGGGGGGTGGGTCAGCCCCAGCATTTT,CSASLRGVGQPQHF
TRBV7-2,TRBJ2-3,TRBD2,.,TGTGCCAGCAGCTTAGGTTTCCCTAGCGGGACGGATACGCAGTATTTT,CASSLGFPSGTDTQYF
TRBV29-1,TRBJ2-1,.,once,TGCAGCGTTGAACCGGATGACAGCTTAATTTACAATGAGCAGTTCTTC,CSVEPDDSLIYNEQFF
TRBV4-1,TRBJ2-7,.,many,TGCGCCAGCAGCCAAAGGATCCGGGGAAAGAACGAGCAGTACTTC,CASSQRIRGKNEQYF
TRBV29-1,TRBJ2-2,.,few,TGCAGCGTTGAAGCCGGGACCTTCGGGGAGCTGTTTTTT,CSVEAGTFGELFF
TRBV15,TRBJ2-1,TRBD2,few,TGTGCCACCAGCAGAGATTTGACTAGCGGGGGCGATGAGCAGTTCTTC,CATSRDLTSGGDEQFF
TRBV7-8,TRBJ2-3,TRBD2,.,TGTGCCAGCAGCTACTCAAGCGGGGGGGCTCCAGATACGCAGTATTTT,CASSYSSGGAPDTQYF
TRBV20-1,TRBJ2-1,TRBD2,.,TGCAGTGCTAGGGGGACTAGCGGTCTCAATGAGCAGTTCTTC,CSARGTSGLNEQFF
TRBV10-3,TRBJ1-1,.,many,TGTGCCATCAGCCAAAGACTGGCTGAAGCTTTCTTT,CAISQRLAEAFF
TRBV29-1,TRBJ2-7,.,many,TGCAGCGTTGGGACGGACGCCTACGAGCAGTACTTC,CSVGTDAYEQYF
TRBV7-9,TRBJ1-4,TRBD1,.,TGTGCCAGCAGCTTAGCGGACAGGGGGATCTATGAAAAACTGTTTTTT,CASSLADRGIYEKLFF
TRBV20-1,TRBJ1-5,.,many,TGCAGCGTCTCCGGGAGGGCACGCAATCAGCCCCAGCATTTT,CSVSGRARNQPQHF
TRBV20-1,TRBJ1-1,.,.,TGCAGTGCTAGCGGAGAGAGGGCGAGGGGCACTGAAGCTTTCTTT,CSASGERARGTEAFF
TRBV30,TRBJ1-2,TRBD1,many,TGTGCCTGGTCGACAGGGAACCTCTATGGCTACACCTTC,CAWSTGNLYGYTF
TRBV24-1,TRBJ2-5,.,many,TGTGCCACCAGTGGTCTGGACAAAGAGACCCAGTACTTC,CATSGLDKETQYF
TRBV14,TRBJ1-1,.,.,TGTGCCAGCAGCCAAGTTCAGGGTTCTTTAGCTGAAGCTTTCTTT,CASSQVQGSLAEAFF
TRBV20-1,TRBJ1-5,.,many,TGCAGTGCTACCTCCCACAGTCCTCAGCCCCAGCATTTT,CSATSHSPQPQHF
TRBV9,TRBJ2-1,.,few,TGTGCCAGCAGCGTAGGTCCGGGGACCAATGAGCAGTTCTTC,CASSVGPGTNEQFF
TRBV11-2,TRBJ1-5,.,many,TGTGCCAGCAGCTCCGGACACCCCGAGAGCAATCAGCCCCAGCATTTT,CASSSGHPESNQPQHF
TRBV7-7,TRBJ2-5,TRBD2,.,TGTGCTAGCAGCCCCCGCCTTGTCGGGGGGAGTAGGGAGACCCAGTACTTC,CASSPRLVGGSRETQYF
TRBV4-1,TRBJ2-5,TRBD2,few,TGCGCCAGCAGCCAAGATCCACTAGCGGGAGTAAAGACCCAGTACTTC,CASSQDPLAGVKTQYF
TRBV28,TRBJ2-2,TRBD1,few,TGTGCCAGCAGGGCCGGGACAGGGTCCGGGGAGCTGTTTTTT,CASRAGTGSGELFF
TRBV20-1,TRBJ2-1,TRBD2,.,TGCAGTGCCGCCTACTTGCGGGAGGGCCTCCACTCCTACAATGAGCAGTTCTTC,CSAAYLREGLHSYNEQFF
TRBV12-3/TRBV12-4,TRBJ1-5,.,many,TGTGCCAGCAGTTACCAGGTGTCGGGGAATCAGCCCCAGCATTTT,CASSYQVSGNQPQHF
TRBV12-3/TRBV12-4,TRBJ2-1,TRBD1,many,TGTGCCAGCAGTGGCAGGACAGGGGGCTACAATGAGCAGTTCTTC,CASSGRTGGYNEQFF
TRBV20-1,TRBJ2-3,.,.,TGCAGTGCTAGAGGAACCCTGTCTGGCACAGATACGCAGTATTTT,CSARGTLSGTDTQYF
TRBV15,TRBJ1-2,TRBD1,few,TGTGCCACCAGCGACCGGGACAGGCCGACTAACTATGGCTACACCTTC,CATSDRDRPTNYGYTF
TRBV18,TRBJ2-7,TRBD1,few,TGTGCCAGCTCCTCCGGGACAGGGAGGTTCGAGCAGTACTTC,CASSSGTGRFEQYF
TRBV6-2/TRBV6-3,TRBJ1-2,TRBD1,.,TGTGCCGCGAGAGATGCTGACAGGGGCGGCTACACCTTC,CAARDADRGGYTF
TRBV12-3/TRBV12-4,TRBJ2-1,TRBD2,.,TGTGCCAGCAGCCGGACTAGCGGGGCGGGACATGAGCAGTTCTTC,CASSRTSGAGHEQFF
TRBV5-1,TRBJ2-5,.,few,TGCGCCAGCAGCTTGGAGGTCACAGAGACCCAGTACTTC,CASSLEVTETQYF
TRBV10-3,TRBJ2-5,.,many,TGTGCCATCAGGGGCAGAGACCAAGAGACCCAGTACTTC,CAIRGRDQETQYF
TRBV5-1,TRBJ2-7,.,.,TGCGCCAGCAGCTTAAGTCAGGGGACCTACGAGCAGTACTTC,CASSLSQGTYEQYF
TRBV4-3,TRBJ2-3,TRBD2,.,TGCGCCAGCAGCCAAGGACTAGCGGGGGGGCCGGGCACAGATACGCAGTATTTT,CASSQGLAGGPGTDTQYF